Listed below are T cell receptor beta chains from one sample, sequenced in a study of T cell changes during pregnancy in multiple sclerosis. Libraries were prepared by immunoSEQ multiplex PCR; TCRdb keeps only in-frame clonotypes and omits some of them. Seen here are approximately 50,000 clones, 80% to 95% observed once, and the top ten hold 0.35% to 0.4%. The specimen was CD4+ T cells from peripheral blood mononuclear cells, collected after pregnancy. The receptors derive from a female donor with multiple sclerosis, enrolled in a pregnancy study. CDR3s include the opening cysteine and the closing phenylalanine or tryptophan. Fields, in order: J gene, D gene, V gene, clone size, CDR3 protein, CDR3 DNA. A D gene is named only where the DNA matches it firmly. Size is omitted from some rows. Given values are once, few, many or a class for expanded clones.

TRBJ2-1 NA TRBV5-4 NA CASSLAQGKNEQFF TGTGCCAGCAGCTTGGCCCAGGGTAAGAATGAGCAGTTCTTC
TRBJ2-3 NA TRBV30 NA CAWSDVSPQYF TGTGCCTGGAGTGATGTGAGTCCGCAGTATTTT
TRBJ1-2 NA TRBV11-3 NA CASSSERGFDGYTF TGTGCCAGCAGCTCTGAAAGAGGTTTTGATGGCTACACCTTC
TRBJ2-3 NA TRBV21-1 NA CASSIPGLAGGGGDTQYF TGTGCCAGCAGCATCCCGGGACTAGCGGGAGGGGGGGGAGATACGCAGTATTTT
TRBJ1-5 TRBD1 TRBV2 few CASSRDRGLQPQHF TGTGCCAGCAGTCGGGACAGGGGGCTTCAGCCCCAGCATTTT
TRBJ2-2 TRBD2 TRBV5-1 NA CASSPGLADNTGELFF TGCGCCAGCAGCCCGGGACTAGCGGATAACACCGGGGAGCTGTTTTTT
TRBJ2-5 TRBD1 TRBV4-1 few CASSNNDREGETQYF TGCGCCAGCAGCAATAATGACAGGGAAGGAGAGACCCAGTACTTC
TRBJ2-6 NA TRBV19 NA CASTLTGSGANVLTF TGTGCCAGTACCCTGACAGGCTCTGGGGCCAACGTCCTGACTTTC
TRBJ1-2 NA TRBV6-4 NA CASSDSKSGTGYTF TGTGCCAGCAGTGACTCGAAGTCAGGAACTGGCTACACCTTC
TRBJ2-1 TRBD2 TRBV11-1 NA CASSSLTSARDSDEQFF TGTGCCAGCAGCTCCCTGACTAGCGCGCGTGATAGCGATGAGCAGTTCTTC
TRBJ1-2 NA TRBV7-2 NA CASRATGSYGYTF TGTGCCAGCAGAGCGACGGGGAGCTATGGCTACACCTTC
TRBJ1-4 NA TRBV28 once CASSLGGPFNEKLFF TGTGCCAGCAGTTTGGGGGGGCCCTTTAATGAAAAACTGTTTTTT
TRBJ2-7 NA TRBV6-7 NA CASSYGRLAENLGYEQYF TGTGCCAGCAGTTACGGCCGGCTAGCCGAGAATTTGGGCTACGAGCAGTACTTC
TRBJ2-1 TRBD2 TRBV30 once CAWSVLTSGSTEQFF TGTGCCTGGAGTGTACTTACTAGCGGGAGTACTGAGCAGTTCTTC
TRBJ1-5 TRBD1 TRBV27 NA CASSLSLQGDGAQNSNQPQHF TGTGCCAGCAGTTTATCCTTGCAGGGGGACGGGGCGCAGAATAGCAATCAGCCCCAGCATTTT
TRBJ2-7 NA TRBV7-2 NA CASSSLDWAYEQYF TGTGCCAGCAGCTCCCTTGACTGGGCCTACGAGCAGTACTTC
TRBJ2-2 TRBD1 TRBV29-1 NA CSGRTGHTGELFF TGCAGCGGGCGGACAGGGCACACCGGGGAGCTGTTTTTT
TRBJ2-7 NA TRBV6-1 NA CASSETTGGGYEQYF TGTGCCAGCAGTGAAACTACAGGGGGGGGCTACGAGCAGTACTTC
TRBJ2-2 TRBD1 TRBV7-2 NA CASSLINSRGYTGELFF TGTGCCAGCAGCTTGATTAATTCCAGGGGGTACACCGGGGAGCTGTTTTTT
TRBJ2-1 TRBD2 TRBV7-8 NA CASSDRRFGTSGNYEQFF TGTGCCAGCAGTGATAGGAGGTTTGGGACTAGCGGGAACTATGAGCAGTTCTTC
TRBJ1-1 TRBD1 TRBV19 NA CASAGQGNTEAFF TGTGCCAGTGCCGGACAGGGAAACACTGAAGCTTTCTTT
TRBJ1-2 NA TRBV18 NA CASSPFSGTNPPQDGYTF TGTGCCAGCTCACCTTTTTCCGGGACAAACCCCCCTCAGGATGGCTACACCTTC
TRBJ1-1 NA TRBV5-1 NA CASSWEGELNTEAFF TGCGCCAGCAGCTGGGAGGGGGAACTGAACACTGAAGCTTTCTTT
TRBJ1-1 TRBD1 TRBV6-5 once CASSPGTGMNTEAFF TGTGCCAGCAGTCCCGGGACAGGAATGAACACTGAAGCTTTCTTT
TRBJ1-2 NA TRBV19 NA CASSIGPGQSSSNYGYTF TGTGCCAGTAGTATAGGACCCGGACAGTCAAGCTCTAACTATGGCTACACCTTC
TRBJ2-2 TRBD2 TRBV5-1 NA CASSPGLLNTGELFF TGCGCCAGCAGCCCGGGACTACTAAACACCGGGGAGCTGTTTTTT
TRBJ1-2 NA TRBV4-1 NA CASSRIQGILNYGYTF TGCGCCAGCAGCCGTATACAGGGAATCCTTAACTATGGCTACACCTTC
TRBJ2-1 TRBD1 TRBV6-4 NA CASSPNRQGRHEQFF TGTGCCAGCAGTCCGAATCGACAGGGCCGTCATGAGCAGTTCTTC
TRBJ2-4 NA TRBV7-9 few CASSSSGSNIQYF TGTGCCAGCAGCTCCTCCGGTTCAAACATTCAGTACTTC
TRBJ2-6 NA TRBV5-1 NA CASSSTGPSGANVLTF TGCGCCAGCAGTTCGACAGGTCCCTCTGGGGCCAACGTCCTGACTTTC
TRBJ1-2 TRBD1 TRBV5-4 NA CASSAGQVSYGYTF TGTGCCAGCAGCGCCGGACAGGTTTCCTATGGCTACACCTTC
TRBJ2-1 TRBD2 TRBV19 NA CASSIGLAGGPGRLVF TGTGCCAGTAGTATAGGGCTAGCGGGAGGCCCGGGGCGTTTGGTCTTC
TRBJ2-7 NA TRBV28 NA CASSLAGFRGLSYEQYF TGTGCCAGCAGTTTAGCAGGTTTTCGGGGACTCTCCTACGAGCAGTACTTC
TRBJ1-4 NA TRBV7-2 NA CASSLSGGKKEKLFF TGTGCCAGCAGCTTATCTGGGGGGAAGAAAGAAAAACTGTTTTTT
TRBJ2-1 TRBD2 TRBV6-1 NA CASSESGLAGVGTRGEQFF TGTGCCAGCAGTGAATCGGGACTAGCGGGAGTCGGAACCAGAGGTGAGCAGTTCTTC
TRBJ2-2 NA TRBV7-2 NA CASSRGAVSTGELFF TGTGCCAGCAGCCGCGGGGCGGTCTCGACCGGGGAGCTGTTTTTT
TRBJ2-1 NA TRBV4-1 NA CASSQGAALSSYNEQFF TGCGCCAGCAGCCAAGGCGCAGCGCTTAGCTCCTACAATGAGCAGTTCTTC
TRBJ2-7 TRBD2 TRBV7-6 once CASSLAGGSSYEQYF TGTGCCAGCAGCTTAGCGGGAGGGAGCTCCTACGAGCAGTACTTC
TRBJ2-6 NA TRBV5-1 once CASSFSQVLTSGANVLTF TGCGCCAGCAGCTTCAGCCAGGTTCTAACCTCTGGGGCCAACGTCCTGACTTTC
TRBJ2-7 TRBD2 TRBV9 NA CASSLRLAGGEQYF TGTGCCAGCAGCCTGCGACTAGCGGGCGGCGAGCAGTACTTC
TRBJ2-5 TRBD2 TRBV9 once CASSPRLAAETQYF TGTGCCAGCAGCCCAAGACTAGCGGCCGAGACCCAGTACTTC
TRBJ2-5 NA TRBV29-1 few CSVEVRQGLGIIQYF TGCAGCGTTGAAGTTCGACAGGGACTGGGAATAATCCAGTACTTC
TRBJ2-7 TRBD2 TRBV10-3 few CAIRKGLAGAYEQYF TGTGCCATCAGGAAAGGACTAGCGGGAGCCTACGAGCAGTACTTC
TRBJ2-7 TRBD1 TRBV5-5 NA CASSQQGQQYF TGTGCCAGCAGCCAACAGGGGCAGCAGTACTTC
TRBJ1-3 NA TRBV5-1 NA CASSWEGAGNTIYF TGCGCCAGCAGCTGGGAGGGTGCTGGAAACACCATATATTTT
TRBJ1-1 NA TRBV7-3 few CASSRPGTNTEAFF TGTGCCAGCAGCCGCCCTGGGACAAACACTGAAGCTTTCTTT
TRBJ2-1 TRBD1 TRBV5-1 NA CASSTDRQGLGSNEQFF TGCGCCAGCAGCACCGATCGACAGGGCTTAGGAAGCAATGAGCAGTTCTTC